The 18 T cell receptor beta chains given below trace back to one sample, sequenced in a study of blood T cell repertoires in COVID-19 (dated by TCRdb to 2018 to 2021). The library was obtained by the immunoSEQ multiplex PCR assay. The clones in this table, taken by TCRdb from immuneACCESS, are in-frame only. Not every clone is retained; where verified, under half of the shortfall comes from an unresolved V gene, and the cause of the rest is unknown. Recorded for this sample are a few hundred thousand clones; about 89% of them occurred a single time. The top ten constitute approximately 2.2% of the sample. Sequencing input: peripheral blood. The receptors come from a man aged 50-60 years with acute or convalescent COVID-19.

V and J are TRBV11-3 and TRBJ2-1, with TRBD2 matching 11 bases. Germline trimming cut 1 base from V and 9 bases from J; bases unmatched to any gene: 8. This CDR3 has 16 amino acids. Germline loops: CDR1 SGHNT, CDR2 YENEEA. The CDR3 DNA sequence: TGTGCCAGCAGCTTAGCTGGGACTAGCGGACCAATTGAGCAGTTCTTC. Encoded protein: CASSLAGTSGPIEQFF.

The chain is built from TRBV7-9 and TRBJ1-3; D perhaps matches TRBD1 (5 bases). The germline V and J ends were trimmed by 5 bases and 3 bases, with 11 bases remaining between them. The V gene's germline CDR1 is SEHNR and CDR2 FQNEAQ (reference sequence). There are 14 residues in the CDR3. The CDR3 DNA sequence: TGTGCCAGCAGCGGGGGGTGGAGTGGAAACACCATATATTTT. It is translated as CASSGGWSGNTIYF.

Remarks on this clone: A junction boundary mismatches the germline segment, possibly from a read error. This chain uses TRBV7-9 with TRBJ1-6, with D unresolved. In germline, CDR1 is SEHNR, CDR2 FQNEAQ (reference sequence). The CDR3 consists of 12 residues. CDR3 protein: CASSSDNSPLHF. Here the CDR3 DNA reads TGTGCCAGCAGCTCCGATAATTCACCCCTCCACTTT.

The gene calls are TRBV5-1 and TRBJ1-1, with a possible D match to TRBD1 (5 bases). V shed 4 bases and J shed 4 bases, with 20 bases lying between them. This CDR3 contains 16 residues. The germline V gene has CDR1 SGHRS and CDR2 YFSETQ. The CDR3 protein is CASSPSPGLTSTEAFF. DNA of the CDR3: TGCGCCAGCAGCCCCAGTCCGGGACTGACGAGCACTGAAGCTTTCTTT.

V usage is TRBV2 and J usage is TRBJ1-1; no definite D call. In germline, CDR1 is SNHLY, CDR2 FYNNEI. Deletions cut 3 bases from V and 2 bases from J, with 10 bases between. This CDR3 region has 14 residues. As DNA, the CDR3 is TGTGCCAGCAGTGATGAGGTAGTAAACACTGAAGCTTTCTTT. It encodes CASSDEVVNTEAFF.

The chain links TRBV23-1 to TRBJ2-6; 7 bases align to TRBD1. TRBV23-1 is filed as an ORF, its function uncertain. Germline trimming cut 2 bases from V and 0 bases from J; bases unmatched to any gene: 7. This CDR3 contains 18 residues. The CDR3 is CASSQHTGASSGANVLTF. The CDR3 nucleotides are TGCGCCAGCAGTCAACACACAGGGGCTAGCTCTGGGGCCAACGTCCTGACTTTC.

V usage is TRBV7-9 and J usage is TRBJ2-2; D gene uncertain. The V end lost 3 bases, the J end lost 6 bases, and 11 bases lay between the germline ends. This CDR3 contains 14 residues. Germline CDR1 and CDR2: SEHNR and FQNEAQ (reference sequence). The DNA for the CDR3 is TGTGCCAGCAGCTTTATATTAGAGGCCGGGGAGCTGTTTTTT. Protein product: CASSFILEAGELFF. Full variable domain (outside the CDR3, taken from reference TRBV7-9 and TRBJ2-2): DTGVSQNPRHKITKRGQNVTFRCDPISEHNRLYWYRQTLGQGPEFLTYFQNEAQLEKSRLLSDRFSAERPKGSFSTLEIQRTEQGDSAMYLCASSFILEAGELFFGEGSRLTVL.

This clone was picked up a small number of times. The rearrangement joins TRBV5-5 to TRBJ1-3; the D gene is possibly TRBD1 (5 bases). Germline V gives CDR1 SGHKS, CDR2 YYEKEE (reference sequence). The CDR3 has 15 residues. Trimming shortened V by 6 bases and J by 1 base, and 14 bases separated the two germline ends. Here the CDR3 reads CASKLGGQSGNTIYF. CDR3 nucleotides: TGTGCCAGCAAACTTGGCGGACAATCTGGAAACACCATATATTTT.

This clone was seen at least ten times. CDR3 region: CASSFGDRATGELFF. CDR3 sequence (DNA): TGTGCCAGCAGCTTCGGGGACAGGGCCACCGGGGAGCTGTTTTTT. The J gene is TRBJ2-2, the V gene TRBV7-3, with 9 bases matching TRBD1. In germline, CDR1 is SGHTA, CDR2 FQGTGA. There are 15 residues in the CDR3. V was pared by 3 bases and J by 4 bases, with 3 bases of the junction left unmatched.

The CDR3 loop is CASSSGQTYSNQPQHF. The CDR3 coding sequence is TGTGCCAGCAGTTCGGGACAGACCTATAGCAATCAGCCCCAGCATTTT. The rearrangement links TRBV6-6 to TRBJ1-5; TRBD1 agrees at 7 bases. Germline trimming cut 4 bases from V and 0 bases from J; bases unmatched to any gene: 6. The CDR3 contains 16 residues. CDR1 is MNHNY, CDR2 SVGAGI, per germline (reference sequence).

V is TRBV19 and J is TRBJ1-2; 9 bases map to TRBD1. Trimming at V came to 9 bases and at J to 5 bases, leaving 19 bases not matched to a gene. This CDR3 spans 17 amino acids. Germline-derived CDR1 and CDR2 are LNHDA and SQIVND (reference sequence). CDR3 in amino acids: CASQKLQGANYGYGYTF. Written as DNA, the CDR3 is TGTGCCAGCCAAAAACTACAGGGGGCGAATTATGGGTATGGCTACACCTTC.

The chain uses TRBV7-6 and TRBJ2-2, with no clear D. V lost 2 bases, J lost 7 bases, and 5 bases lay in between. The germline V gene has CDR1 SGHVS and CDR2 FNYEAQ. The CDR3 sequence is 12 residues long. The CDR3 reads CASSLRDGELFF. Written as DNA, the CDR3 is TGTGCCAGCAGCTTACGAGACGGGGAGCTGTTTTTT.

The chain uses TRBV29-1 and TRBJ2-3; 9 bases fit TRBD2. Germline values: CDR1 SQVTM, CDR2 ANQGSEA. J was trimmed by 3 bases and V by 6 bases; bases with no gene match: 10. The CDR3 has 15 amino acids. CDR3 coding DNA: TGCAGCGTGCTAACCGGACTAGCGAGAACAGATACGCAGTATTTT. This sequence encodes CSVLTGLARTDTQYF.

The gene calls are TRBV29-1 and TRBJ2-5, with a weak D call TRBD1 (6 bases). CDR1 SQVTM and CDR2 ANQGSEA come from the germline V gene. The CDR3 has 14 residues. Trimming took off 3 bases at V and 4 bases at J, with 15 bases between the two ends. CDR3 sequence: CSVDQDSIGETQYF. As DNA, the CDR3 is TGCAGCGTTGACCAGGACAGTATCGGAGAGACCCAGTACTTC.

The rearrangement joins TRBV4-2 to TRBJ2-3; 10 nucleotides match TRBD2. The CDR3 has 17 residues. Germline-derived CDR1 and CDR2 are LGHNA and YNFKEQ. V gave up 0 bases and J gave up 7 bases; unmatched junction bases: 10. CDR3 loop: CASSQDWSSGGLNTQYF. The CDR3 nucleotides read TGTGCCAGCAGCCAAGATTGGAGTAGCGGGGGGCTTAATACGCAGTATTTT.

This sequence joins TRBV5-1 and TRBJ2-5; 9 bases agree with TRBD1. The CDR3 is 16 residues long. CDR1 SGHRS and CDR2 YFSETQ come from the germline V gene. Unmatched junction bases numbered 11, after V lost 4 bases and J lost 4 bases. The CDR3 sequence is CASSEAGQGVSETQYF. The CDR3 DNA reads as TGCGCCAGCAGCGAAGCGGGACAGGGAGTTTCAGAGACCCAGTACTTC.

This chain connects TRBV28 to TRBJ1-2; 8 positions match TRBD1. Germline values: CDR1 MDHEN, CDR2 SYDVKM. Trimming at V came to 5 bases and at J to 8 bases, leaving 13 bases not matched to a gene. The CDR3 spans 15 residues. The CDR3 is CASSATGAVEFGYTF. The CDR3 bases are TGTGCCAGCAGTGCGACAGGGGCCGTTGAGTTCGGCTACACCTTC.

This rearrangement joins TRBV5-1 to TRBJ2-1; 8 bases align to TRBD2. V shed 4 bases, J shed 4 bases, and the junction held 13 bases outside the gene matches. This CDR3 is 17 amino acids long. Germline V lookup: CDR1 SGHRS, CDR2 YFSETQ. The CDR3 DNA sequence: TGCGCCAGCAGCGTAGGCCCTTCGGGGGGGGTTTACAATGAGCAGTTCTTC. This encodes CASSVGPSGGVYNEQFF.